This entry lists 12 T cell receptor beta chains sequenced from one sample in a study of T cell responses to AZD1222 COVID-19 vaccine. Sequencing was performed with immunoSEQ multiplex PCR; in TCRdb, only in-frame clones are kept and a portion is missing. The sample holds approximately 94,000 clones, 88% seen once. The specimen was peripheral blood, collected on day 0 of AZD1222 vaccination. Every receptor here comes from an adult in good health.

This chain links TRBV5-1 with TRBJ2-7; 10 bases align to TRBD2. J gave up 1 base and V 1 base, and 11 bases lay outside the gene matches. Germline V gene sequence: CDR1 SGHRS, CDR2 YFSETQ. The CDR3 spans 18 residues. The DNA of the CDR3 is TGCGCCAGCAGCTTGAGGGCTAGCGGGAGAGGGGAATCCTACGAGCAGTACTTC. As protein: CASSLRASGRGESYEQYF. Full variable domain (outside the CDR3, taken from reference TRBV5-1 and TRBJ2-7): KAGVTQTPRYLIKTRGQQVTLSCSPISGHRSVSWYQQTPGQGLQFLFEYFSETQRNKGNFPGRFSGRQFSNSRSEMNVSTLELGDSALYLCASSLRASGRGESYEQYFGPGTRLTVT.

The chain couples TRBV7-2 to TRBJ2-3; D might be TRBD2 (6 bases). This CDR3 has 14 amino acids. Germline V gene sequence: CDR1 SGHTA, CDR2 FQGNSA. Trimming pared 4 bases from V and 2 bases from J, leaving 10 bases between. CDR3 sequence reads: CASSSSVTTDTQYF. In nucleotides, the CDR3 is TGTGCCAGCAGCTCTAGCGTGACCACAGATACGCAGTATTTT.

This chain joins TRBV2 and TRBJ2-3; 7 bases match TRBD1. The CDR3 runs to 14 residues. CDR1 and CDR2 (germline): SNHLY, FYNNEI. The junction had 3 bases not matched to a gene; V was cut back by 6 bases and J by 0 bases. CDR3 DNA: TGTGCCAGCAGCCCGGGACAGAGCACAGATACGCAGTATTTT. Protein: CASSPGQSTDTQYF.

The V gene is TRBV29-1, the J gene TRBJ1-3; D is uncertain. Germline V lookup: CDR1 SQVTM, CDR2 ANQGSEA. CDR3 length: 12 amino acids. V shed 5 bases and J shed 6 bases, with 11 bases lying between them. This CDR3 reads CSVRGAENTIYF. In DNA, the CDR3 is TGCAGCGTTCGGGGAGCGGAAAACACCATATATTTT.

J is TRBJ2-7 and V is TRBV2, with D perhaps matching TRBD1 (6 bases). Germline V gene sequence: CDR1 SNHLY, CDR2 FYNNEI. The CDR3 consists of 12 residues. Trimming removed 6 bases from V and 7 bases from J, with 13 bases in between. The CDR3 loop reads CASSNGQREQYF. In DNA, the CDR3 is TGTGCCAGCAGCAACGGACAGCGTGAGCAGTACTTC. The full variable domain, its missing parts supplied by reference TRBV2 and TRBJ2-7, is EPEVTQTPSHQVTQMGQEVILRCVPISNHLYFYWYRQILGQKVEFLVSFYNNEISEKSEIFDDQFSVERPDGSNFTLKIRSTKLEDSAMYFCASSNGQREQYFGPGTRLTVT.

This clone has just one count. V gene TRBV6-5 combines with J gene TRBJ1-2, with D tentatively TRBD1 (5 bases). The V and J ends lost 2 bases and 5 bases respectively, with 15 bases between them. There are 15 residues in the CDR3. Germline V lookup: CDR1 MNHEY, CDR2 SVGAGI. The DNA for the CDR3 is TGTGCCAGCAGTTACCCCGGGGCGGATTTTTATGGCTACACCTTC. This encodes CASSYPGADFYGYTF.

The DNA of the CDR3 is TGTGCCTGGAGTGTCACCCAGGGCCCTGGAAACACCATATATTTT. Its protein product is CAWSVTQGPGNTIYF. This sequence joins TRBV30 and TRBJ1-3; a weak D match, TRBD1 (5 bases). The CDR3 sequence is 15 residues long. Germline V CDR1 and CDR2: GTSNPN, SVGIG (reference sequence). The ends were cut back, 0 bases at V and 2 bases at J, with 11 bases in the middle.

The CDR3 reads CASTEQLATVEQYF. The CDR3 DNA reads as TGTGCCAGCACCGAACAGCTAGCTACAGTCGAGCAGTACTTC. This chain uses TRBV6-5 with TRBJ2-7; maybe TRBD2 (5 bases). V gave up 7 bases and J gave up 6 bases, with 19 bases separating them. This CDR3 spans 14 amino acids. CDR1 and CDR2 from the germline V gene are MNHEY and SVGAGI.

This sequence joins TRBV10-3 and TRBJ1-5; D remains ambiguous. Trimming took 11 bases from V and 0 from J, leaving 8 bases between them. The V gene's germline CDR1 is ENHRY and CDR2 SYGVKD. CDR3 length equals 12 residues. Here the CDR3 DNA reads TGTGCCGCAGCAGATAGCAATCAGCCCCAGCATTTT. Protein product: CAAADSNQPQHF.

The chain recombines TRBV6-5 with TRBJ1-2; D is undetermined. Trimming took off 7 bases at V and 0 bases at J, with 12 bases between the two ends. The CDR3 runs 14 residues. Germline loops: CDR1 MNHEY, CDR2 SVGAGI. The CDR3 is CASNAGYSNYGYTF. The CDR3 nucleotides read TGTGCCAGCAACGCTGGGTATTCTAACTATGGCTACACCTTC.

The J gene is TRBJ2-3, the V gene TRBV7-2; 7 positions match TRBD2. Germline values: CDR1 SGHTA, CDR2 FQGNSA. Unmatched junction bases numbered 16, after V lost 4 bases and J lost 6 bases. The CDR3 loop spans 17 amino acids. In DNA form, the CDR3 reads TGTGCCAGCAGCTGGGTGGGCGGGAGCTCAACCGGGGATACGCAGTATTTT. Protein sequence: CASSWVGGSSTGDTQYF.

The table lists this clone with a few counts. The chain uses TRBV20-1 and TRBJ1-2; D call uncertain. Germline V CDR1 and CDR2: DFQATT, SNEGSKA (reference sequence). The V and J ends lost 3 bases and 4 bases respectively, with 18 bases between them. The CDR3 spans 15 residues. The CDR3 DNA sequence: TGCAGTGCTAGTAGATCGGGAGGGCGTACCTATGGCTACACCTTC. Translation: CSASRSGGRTYGYTF.